The 5 T cell receptor beta chains below were found in one sample sequenced in a study of T-cell memory formation after mild COVID-19. TCRdb recomputed calls from the 5' RACE reads with MiXCR, one row per CDR3 protein. The sample has approximately 250,000 distinct CDR3 sequences, about a sixth seen once; the top ten hold 22%. Input material: PBMCs or a T cell subset sorted from them (not recorded which). The receptor set was obtained from a man aged 18 to 35 who had mild COVID-19 (a few samples of this study predate the infection). Cell type and time point are not known.

This clonotype has more than one count but fewer than ten. The chain recombines TRBV2 with TRBJ2-5; tentative D call: TRBD2 (6 bases). V was cut by 8 bases and J by 5 bases, with 15 bases left in between. CDR1 and CDR2 from the germline V gene are SNHLY and FYNNEI. The length of the CDR3 is 13 residues. CDR3 loop: CASAPGDSETQYF. The CDR3 DNA follows: TGTGCCAGCGCTCCCGGGGACTCTGAGACCCAGTACTTC.

This chain uses TRBV20-1 with TRBJ1-5; TRBD1 matches at 7 bases. CDR3 length: 15 amino acids. CDR1 DFQATT and CDR2 SNEGSKA come from the germline V gene (reference sequence). Trimming cost V 1 base and J 6 bases; bases outside gene matches: 9. CDR3 protein: CSARGKGAGVQPQHF. CDR3 sequence (DNA): TGCAGTGCTAGAGGGAAGGGGGCGGGTGTTCAGCCCCAGCATTTT.

This sequence joins TRBV6-5 and TRBJ1-3; the D is unclear. The V and J ends lost 0 bases and 0 bases respectively, with 6 bases between them. Germline assignment: CDR1 MNHEY and CDR2 SVGAGI. CDR3 length equals 15 residues. CDR3 loop: CASSYSVLSGNTIYF. CDR3 nucleotide sequence: TGTGCCAGCAGTTACTCGGTCCTCTCTGGAAACACCATATATTTT.

The chain uses TRBV4-1 and TRBJ1-1, with 9 bases lining up with TRBD1. CDR1 and CDR2 (germline): MGHRA, YSYEKL. V lost 1 base to trimming and J lost 3 bases; unmatched junction nucleotides: 9. The CDR3 loop spans 17 amino acids. The CDR3 DNA follows: TGCGCCAGCAGCCAAGTAACTATAGGGACAGGGTACACTGAAGCTTTCTTT. Amino acids: CASSQVTIGTGYTEAFF.

The J gene is TRBJ1-5, the V gene TRBV5-1; D uncertain. Trimming removed 4 bases from V and 5 bases from J, with 10 bases in between. The CDR3 runs to 13 residues. Germline CDR1 is SGHRS and CDR2 is YFSETQ. The CDR3 loop reads CASSPLPHQPQHF. The CDR3 DNA reads as TGCGCCAGCAGCCCGCTGCCCCATCAGCCCCAGCATTTT. The variable domain in full, with the rest retrieved from reference TRBV5-1 and TRBJ1-5, is KAGVTQTPRYLIKTRGQQVTLSCSPISGHRSVSWYQQTPGQGLQFLFEYFSETQRNKGNFPGRFSGRQFSNSRSEMNVSTLELGDSALYLCASSPLPHQPQHFGDGTRLSIL.